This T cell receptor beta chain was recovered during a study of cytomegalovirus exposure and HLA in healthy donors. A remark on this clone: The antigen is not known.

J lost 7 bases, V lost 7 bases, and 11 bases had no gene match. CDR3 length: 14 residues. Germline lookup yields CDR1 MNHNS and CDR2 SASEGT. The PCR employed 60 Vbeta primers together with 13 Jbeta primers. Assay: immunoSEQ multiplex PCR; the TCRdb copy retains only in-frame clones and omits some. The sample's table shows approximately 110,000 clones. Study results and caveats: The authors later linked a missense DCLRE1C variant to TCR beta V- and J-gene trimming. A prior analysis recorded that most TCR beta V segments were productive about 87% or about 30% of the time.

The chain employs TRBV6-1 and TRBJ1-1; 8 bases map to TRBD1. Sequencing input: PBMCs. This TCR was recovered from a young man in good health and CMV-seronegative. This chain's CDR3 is CASITDRVVGEAFF. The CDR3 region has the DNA TGTGCCAGCATTACGGACAGGGTGGTAGGTGAAGCTTTCTTT.